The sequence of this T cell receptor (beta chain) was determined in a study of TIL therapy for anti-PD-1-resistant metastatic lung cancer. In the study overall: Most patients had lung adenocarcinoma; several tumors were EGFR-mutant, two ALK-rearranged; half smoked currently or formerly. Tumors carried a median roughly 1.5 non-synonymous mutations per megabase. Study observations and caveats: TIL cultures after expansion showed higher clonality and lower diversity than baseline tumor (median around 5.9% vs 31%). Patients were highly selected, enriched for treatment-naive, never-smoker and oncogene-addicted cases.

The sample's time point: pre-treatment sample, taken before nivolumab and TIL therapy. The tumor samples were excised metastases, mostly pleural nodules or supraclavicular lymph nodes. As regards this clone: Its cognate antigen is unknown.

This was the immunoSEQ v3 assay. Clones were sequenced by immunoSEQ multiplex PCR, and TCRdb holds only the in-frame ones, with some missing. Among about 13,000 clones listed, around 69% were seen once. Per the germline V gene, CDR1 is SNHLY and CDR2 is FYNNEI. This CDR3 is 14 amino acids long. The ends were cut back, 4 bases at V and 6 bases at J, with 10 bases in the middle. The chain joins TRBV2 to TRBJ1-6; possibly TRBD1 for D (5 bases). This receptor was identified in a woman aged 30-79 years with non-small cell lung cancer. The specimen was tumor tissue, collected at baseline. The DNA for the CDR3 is TGTGCCAGCAGTGCGGCGGGGACTAATTCACCCCTCCACTTT. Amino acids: CASSAAGTNSPLHF.